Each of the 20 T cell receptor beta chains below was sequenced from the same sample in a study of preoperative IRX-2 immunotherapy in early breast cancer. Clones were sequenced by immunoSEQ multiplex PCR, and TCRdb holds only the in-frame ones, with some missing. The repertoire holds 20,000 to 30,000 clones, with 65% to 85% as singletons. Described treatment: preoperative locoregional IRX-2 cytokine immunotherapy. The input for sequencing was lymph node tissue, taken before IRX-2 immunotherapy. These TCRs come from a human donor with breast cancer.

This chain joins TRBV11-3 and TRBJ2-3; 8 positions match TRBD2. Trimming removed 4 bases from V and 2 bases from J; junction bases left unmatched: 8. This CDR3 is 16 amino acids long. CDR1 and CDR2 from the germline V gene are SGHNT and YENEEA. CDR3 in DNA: TGTGCCAGCAGCTGGGGTTTGCGGGGGGACACAGATACGCAGTATTTT. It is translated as CASSWGLRGDTDTQYF. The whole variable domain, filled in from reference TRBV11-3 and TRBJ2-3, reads EAGVVQSPRYKIIEKKQPVAFWCNPISGHNTLYWYLQNLGQGPELLIRYENEEAVDDSQLPKDRFSAERLKGVDSTLKIQPAELGDSAVYLCASSWGLRGDTDTQYFGPGTRLTVL.

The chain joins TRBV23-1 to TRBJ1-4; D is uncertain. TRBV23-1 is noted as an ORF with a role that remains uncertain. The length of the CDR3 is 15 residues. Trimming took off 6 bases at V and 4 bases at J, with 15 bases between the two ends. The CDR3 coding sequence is TGCGCCAGCAGCCCCTCGTGGCCAAATAATGAAAAACTGTTTTTT. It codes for CASSPSWPNNEKLFF.

The CDR3 DNA reads as TGTGCAAGTCGCTTTAGTGGGTTGAACACTGAAGCTTTCTTT. Its protein product is CASRFSGLNTEAFF. The chain links TRBV12-2 to TRBJ1-1. TRBV12-2 is designated a pseudogene. The CDR3 runs to 14 residues.

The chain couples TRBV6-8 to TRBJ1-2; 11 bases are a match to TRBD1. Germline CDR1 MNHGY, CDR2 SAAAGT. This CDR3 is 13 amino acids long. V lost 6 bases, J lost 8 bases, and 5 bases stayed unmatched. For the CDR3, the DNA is TGTGCCAGCAGCTGGACAGGGGGCAAAGGCTACACCTTC. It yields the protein CASSWTGGKGYTF.

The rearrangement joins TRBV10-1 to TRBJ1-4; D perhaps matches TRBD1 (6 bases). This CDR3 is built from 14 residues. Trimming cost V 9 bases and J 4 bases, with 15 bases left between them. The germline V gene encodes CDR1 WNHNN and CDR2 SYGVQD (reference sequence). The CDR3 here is CARGHRAFNEKLFF. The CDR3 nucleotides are TGCGCCAGAGGTCACAGGGCCTTTAATGAAAAACTGTTTTTT.

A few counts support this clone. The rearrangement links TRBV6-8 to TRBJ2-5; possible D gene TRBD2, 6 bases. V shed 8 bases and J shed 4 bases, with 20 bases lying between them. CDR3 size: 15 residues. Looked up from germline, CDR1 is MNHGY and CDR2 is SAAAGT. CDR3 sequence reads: CASGRTGGDLETQYF. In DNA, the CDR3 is TGTGCCAGCGGGCGGACCGGGGGAGATTTAGAGACCCAGTACTTC.

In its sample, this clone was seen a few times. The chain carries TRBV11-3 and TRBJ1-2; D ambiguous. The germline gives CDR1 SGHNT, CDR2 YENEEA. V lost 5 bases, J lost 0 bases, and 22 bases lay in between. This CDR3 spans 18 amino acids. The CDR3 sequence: CASSPQSGRLNTNYGYTF. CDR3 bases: TGTGCCAGCAGCCCTCAATCCGGACGGTTGAACACTAACTATGGCTACACCTTC.

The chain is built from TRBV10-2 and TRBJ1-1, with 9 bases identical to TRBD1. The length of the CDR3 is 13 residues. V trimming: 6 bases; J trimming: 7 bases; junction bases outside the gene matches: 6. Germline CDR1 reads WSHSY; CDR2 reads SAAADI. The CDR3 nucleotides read TGCGCCAGCAGCCCGGACAGGGGAGGTGAAGCTTTCTTT. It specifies CASSPDRGGEAFF.

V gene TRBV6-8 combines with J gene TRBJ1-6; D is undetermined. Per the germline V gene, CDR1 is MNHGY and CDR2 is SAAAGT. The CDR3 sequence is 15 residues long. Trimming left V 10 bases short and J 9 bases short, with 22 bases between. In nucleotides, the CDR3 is TGTGCCATCTCAAATAAGGCCGATATAAGTTCACCCCTCCACTTT. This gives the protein CAISNKADISSPLHF.

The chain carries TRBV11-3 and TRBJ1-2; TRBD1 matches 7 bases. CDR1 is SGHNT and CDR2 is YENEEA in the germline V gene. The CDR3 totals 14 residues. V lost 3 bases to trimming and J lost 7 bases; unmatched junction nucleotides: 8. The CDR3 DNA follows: TGTGCCAGCAGCTTGGTCCAAGGGGGCTTTGGCTACACCTTC. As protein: CASSLVQGGFGYTF.

CDR3 DNA sequence: TGTGCCAGCAGCTTAAGAGGGAGGCAGTATGGCTACACCTTC. Its protein product is CASSLRGRQYGYTF. The chain is built from TRBV11-3 and TRBJ1-2; no clear D gene. The germline V and J ends were trimmed by 2 bases and 5 bases, with 12 bases remaining between them. Germline CDR1 and CDR2: SGHNT and YENEEA. The CDR3 covers 14 residues.

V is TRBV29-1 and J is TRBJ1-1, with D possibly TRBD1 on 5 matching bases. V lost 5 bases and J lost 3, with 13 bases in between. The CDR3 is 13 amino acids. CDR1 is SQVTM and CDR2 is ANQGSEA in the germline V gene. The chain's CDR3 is CSVSQGGDTEAFF. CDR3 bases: TGCAGCGTTAGTCAGGGAGGGGACACTGAAGCTTTCTTT. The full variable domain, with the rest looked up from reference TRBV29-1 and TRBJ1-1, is SAVISQKPSRDICQRGTSLTIQCQVDSQVTMMFWYRQQPGQSLTLIATANQGSEATYESGFVIDKFPISRPNLTFSTLTVSNMSPEDSSIYLCSVSQGGDTEAFFGQGTRLTVV.

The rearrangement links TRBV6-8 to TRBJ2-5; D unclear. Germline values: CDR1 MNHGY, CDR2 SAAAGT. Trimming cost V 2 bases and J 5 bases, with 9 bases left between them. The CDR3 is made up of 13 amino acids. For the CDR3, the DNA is TGTGCCAGCAGTTACCGGCCTCCGGAGACCCAGTACTTC. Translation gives CASSYRPPETQYF.

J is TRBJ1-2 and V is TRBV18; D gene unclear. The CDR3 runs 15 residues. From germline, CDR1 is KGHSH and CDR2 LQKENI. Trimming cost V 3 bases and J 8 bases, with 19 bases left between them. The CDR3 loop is CASSPGGALLGGYTF. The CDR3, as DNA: TGTGCCAGCTCACCCGGAGGAGCCCTCCTGGGCGGCTACACCTTC. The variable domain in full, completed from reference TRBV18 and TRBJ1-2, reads NAGVMQNPRHLVRRRGQEARLRCSPMKGHSHVYWYRQLPEEGLKFMVYLQKENIIDESGMPKERFSAEFPKEGPSILRIQQVVRGDSAAYFCASSPGGALLGGYTFGSGTRLTVV.

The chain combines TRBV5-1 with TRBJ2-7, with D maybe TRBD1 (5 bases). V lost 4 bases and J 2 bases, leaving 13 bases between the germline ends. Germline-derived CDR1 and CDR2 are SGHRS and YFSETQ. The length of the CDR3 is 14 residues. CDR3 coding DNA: TGCGCCAGCAGCCCCGACAGCCCCACCTACGAGCAGTACTTC. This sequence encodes CASSPDSPTYEQYF.

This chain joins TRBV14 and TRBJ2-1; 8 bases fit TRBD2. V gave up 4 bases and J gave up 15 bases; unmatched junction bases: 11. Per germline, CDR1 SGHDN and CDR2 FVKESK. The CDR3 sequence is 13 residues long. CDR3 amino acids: CASSPGGGPTPFF. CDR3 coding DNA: TGTGCCAGCAGCCCGGGGGGGGGACCAACCCCGTTCTTC. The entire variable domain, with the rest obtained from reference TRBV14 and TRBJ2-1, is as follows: EAGVTQFPSHSVIEKGQTVTLRCDPISGHDNLYWYRRVMGKEIKFLLHFVKESKQDESGMPNNRFLAERTGGTYSTLKVQPAELEDSGVYFCASSPGGGPTPFFGPGTRLTVL.

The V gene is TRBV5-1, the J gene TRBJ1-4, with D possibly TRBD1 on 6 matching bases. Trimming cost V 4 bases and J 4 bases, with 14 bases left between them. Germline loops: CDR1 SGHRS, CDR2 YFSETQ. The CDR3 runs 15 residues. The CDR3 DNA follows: TGCGCCAGCAGCCGATTACAGGGCGTTAATGAAAAACTGTTTTTT. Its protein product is CASSRLQGVNEKLFF.

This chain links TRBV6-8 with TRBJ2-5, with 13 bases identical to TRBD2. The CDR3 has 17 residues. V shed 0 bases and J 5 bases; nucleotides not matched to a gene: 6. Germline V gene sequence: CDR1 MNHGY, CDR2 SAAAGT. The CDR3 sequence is CASSYSTGLAGWETQYF. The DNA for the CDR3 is TGTGCCAGCAGTTACTCGACGGGACTAGCGGGGTGGGAGACCCAGTACTTC.

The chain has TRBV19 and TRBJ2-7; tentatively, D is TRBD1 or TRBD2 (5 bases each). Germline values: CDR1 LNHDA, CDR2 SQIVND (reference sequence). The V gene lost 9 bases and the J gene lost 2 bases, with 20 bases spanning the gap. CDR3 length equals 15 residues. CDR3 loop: CASQARGSAAYEQYF. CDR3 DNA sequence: TGTGCCAGCCAAGCCCGGGGCAGTGCGGCCTACGAGCAGTACTTC.

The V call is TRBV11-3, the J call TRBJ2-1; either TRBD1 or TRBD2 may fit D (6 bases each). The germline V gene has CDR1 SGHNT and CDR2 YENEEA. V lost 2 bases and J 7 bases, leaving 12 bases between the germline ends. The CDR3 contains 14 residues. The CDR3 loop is CASSLTGAGNEQFF. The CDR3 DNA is TGTGCCAGCAGCTTAACGGGGGCCGGGAATGAGCAGTTCTTC.